The 15 T cell receptor beta chains given below trace back to one sample, sequenced in a study of T cell responses to AZD1222 COVID-19 vaccine. Only in-frame clones appear in the TCRdb table, and some are missing; sequencing was by immunoSEQ multiplex PCR. The sample records around 110,000 clones, around 91% being singletons. Sequences were derived from peripheral blood, sampled 28 days after the second AZD1222 dose. The receptors shown here come from an adult who received the AZD1222 COVID-19 vaccine.

This sequence joins TRBV19 and TRBJ1-1, with D hard to call. Between the trimmed V and J ends, which lost 1 base and 4 bases, there was a span of 10 bases. Germline-derived CDR1 and CDR2 are LNHDA and SQIVND (reference sequence). The CDR3 runs 14 residues. CDR3 sequence reads: CASSIGTAPTEAFF. As DNA, the CDR3 is TGTGCCAGTAGTATAGGGACGGCACCCACTGAAGCTTTCTTT. The entire variable domain, with the rest obtained from reference TRBV19 and TRBJ1-1, is as follows: DGGITQSPKYLFRKEGQNVTLSCEQNLNHDAMYWYRQDPGQGLRLIYYSQIVNDFQKGDIAEGYSVSREKKESFPLTVTSAQKNPTAFYLCASSIGTAPTEAFFGQGTRLTVV.

The chain recombines TRBV29-1 with TRBJ2-3; 9 nucleotides match TRBD2. This CDR3 has 15 residues. V lost 6 bases and J lost 0; bases outside the gene matches: 7. CDR1 and CDR2 from the germline V gene are SQVTM and ANQGSEA. CDR3: CSVVTSGQSTDTQYF. Written as DNA, the CDR3 is TGCAGCGTCGTCACTAGCGGGCAAAGCACAGATACGCAGTATTTT.

This chain links TRBV5-5 with TRBJ1-4; TRBD1 aligns across 10 bases. CDR1 and CDR2 from the germline V gene are SGHKS and YYEKEE (reference sequence). V trimming: 4 bases; J trimming: 0 bases; junction bases outside the gene matches: 6. The CDR3 has 17 residues. The CDR3 region has the DNA TGTGCCAGCAGCCGACAGGGGGCCCTTGCAACTAATGAAAAACTGTTTTTT. This encodes CASSRQGALATNEKLFF.

The rearrangement uses TRBV27 and TRBJ1-6; 10 nucleotides line up with TRBD1. This CDR3 is built from 15 residues. CDR1 MNHEY and CDR2 SMNVEV come from the germline V gene (reference sequence). With 0 bases clipped from V and 10 bases from J, the junction kept 3 bases outside the gene matches. In DNA, the CDR3 is TGTGCCAGCAGTTTATCGGGGACAGGGGCATCACCCCTCCACTTT. Protein product: CASSLSGTGASPLHF.

The chain employs TRBV7-9 and TRBJ1-5, with unresolved D. The germline CDR1 and CDR2 sequences are SEHNR and FQNEAQ (reference sequence). Trimming removed 5 bases at V and 2 bases at J, with 10 bases between. The CDR3 has 14 residues. DNA of the CDR3: TGTGCCAGCAGCCCCGGATCAGGCAATCAGCCCCAGCATTTT. Translated, it gives CASSPGSGNQPQHF.

This chain joins TRBV6-5 and TRBJ2-7; no reliable D call. The ends were cut back, 5 bases at V and 3 bases at J, with 11 bases in the middle. Looked up from germline, CDR1 is MNHEY and CDR2 is SVGAGI. The CDR3 is 13 residues long. The CDR3 DNA follows: TGTGCCAGCAGTAAAACATCAGACTACGAGCAGTACTTC. This encodes CASSKTSDYEQYF.

The chain is built from TRBV30 and TRBJ2-5; 10 bases are shared with TRBD1. V lost 4 bases, J lost 0 bases, and 5 bases stayed unmatched. Germline V gene data show CDR1 as GTSNPN and CDR2 as SVGIG (reference sequence). The CDR3 contains 15 residues. The CDR3, as DNA: TGTGCCTGGAACCCGGGACAGGGGTACCAAGAGACCCAGTACTTC. Its protein product is CAWNPGQGYQETQYF.

The chain uses TRBV10-1 and TRBJ1-2; D unresolved. Trimming stripped 0 bases from V and 7 bases from J, with 12 bases between. The germline V gene has CDR1 WNHNN and CDR2 SYGVQD (reference sequence). The CDR3 has 14 amino acids. The CDR3 bases are TGCGCCAGCAGTGAGTCACCGGAGGGCCTTGGCTACACCTTC. Translating it yields CASSESPEGLGYTF.

V gene TRBV4-1 combines with J gene TRBJ1-4; D is ambiguous. The germline V and J ends were trimmed by 4 bases and 7 bases, with 22 bases remaining between them. CDR1 is MGHRA, CDR2 YSYEKL, per germline. The CDR3 spans 17 residues. CDR3 loop: CASSLGTPILRSEKLFF. The CDR3 DNA follows: TGCGCCAGCAGCCTCGGTACTCCAATCCTTCGAAGTGAAAAACTGTTTTTT.

Only one count was recorded for this clone. The chain is built from TRBV5-4 and TRBJ2-2; no reliable D call. With 2 bases removed from V and 6 bases from J, the gap between germline ends came to 14 bases. The CDR3 sequence is 15 residues long. The germline V gene encodes CDR1 SGHNT and CDR2 YYREEE (reference sequence). The CDR3 DNA sequence: TGTGCCAGCAGCTTCTCCGGGTTGTTGTCCGGGGAGCTGTTTTTT. It translates to CASSFSGLLSGELFF.

This clone was recorded a few times. J is TRBJ2-3 and V is TRBV5-4; the D is unclear. The V and J ends lost 6 bases and 2 bases respectively, with 7 bases between them. Germline V lookup: CDR1 SGHNT, CDR2 YYREEE (reference sequence). The CDR3 covers 12 residues. The CDR3 region is CASTANTDTQYF. The CDR3 nucleotides read TGTGCCAGCACAGCGAACACAGATACGCAGTATTTT.

V gene TRBV10-1 combines with J gene TRBJ2-3; D gene unclear. Trimming shortened V by 6 bases and J by 3 bases, and 10 bases separated the two germline ends. The CDR3 contains 13 residues. Germline CDR1 reads WNHNN; CDR2 reads SYGVQD (reference sequence). This CDR3 is CASSQGVTDTQYF. The CDR3 bases are TGCGCCAGCAGCCAAGGTGTTACAGATACGCAGTATTTT.

The V gene is TRBV28, the J gene TRBJ1-5, with 7 bases fitting TRBD1. The germline CDR1 and CDR2 sequences are MDHEN and SYDVKM. The length of the CDR3 is 15 residues. Losses at the gene ends were 6 bases for V and 2 bases for J; bases not matched to a gene: 7. CDR3 nucleotides: TGTGCCAGCAGCTTGACAGGGAGGGGCAATCAGCCCCAGCATTTT. This sequence encodes CASSLTGRGNQPQHF.

This chain links TRBV5-1 with TRBJ1-6, with D perhaps TRBD1 (6 bases). There are 18 residues in the CDR3. Germline loops: CDR1 SGHRS, CDR2 YFSETQ. Trimming shortened V by 0 bases and J by 8 bases, and 21 bases separated the two germline ends. CDR3 DNA sequence: TGCGCCAGCAGCTTGGTCTTTTACAGGGAAAGTGGAGATTCACCCCTCCACTTT. Residues: CASSLVFYRESGDSPLHF.

CDR3 residues: CASSNSGRNPYEQYF. The CDR3 DNA follows: TGTGCCAGCAGTAATAGCGGGAGAAACCCCTACGAGCAGTACTTC. The gene calls are TRBV28 and TRBJ2-7, with TRBD2 matching over 9 bases. The CDR3 runs 15 residues. Germline-derived CDR1 and CDR2 are MDHEN and SYDVKM. V lost 5 bases, J lost 2 bases, and 7 bases stayed unmatched.